Following are 29 T cell receptor beta chains from one sample sequenced in a study of T cell changes during pregnancy in multiple sclerosis. This table comes from immunoSEQ multiplex PCR, and its TCRdb copy is limited to in-frame clones, with some not included. Of approximately 71,000 clones in the sample, approximately 90% were seen once. This material consisted of peripheral blood, taken in the third trimester of pregnancy. These TCRs come from a female donor with multiple sclerosis, enrolled in a pregnancy study.

This chain uses TRBV5-4 with TRBJ2-6; a possible D gene is TRBD1 (7 bases). The CDR3 totals 18 residues. Germline V lookup: CDR1 SGHNT, CDR2 YYREEE (reference sequence). Trimming took off 6 bases at V and 1 base at J, with 20 bases between the two ends. As DNA, the CDR3 is TGTGCCAGCACGCCCGGGGGACAGCGAGCGTCTGGGGCCAACGTCCTGACTTTC. It codes for CASTPGGQRASGANVLTF.

The chain is built from TRBV18 and TRBJ2-1; 11 bases map to TRBD2. This CDR3 spans 16 amino acids. The junction had 5 bases not matched to a gene; V was cut back by 1 base and J by 6 bases. Germline V gene data show CDR1 as KGHSH and CDR2 as LQKENI. This CDR3 reads CASSPQLAGVGNEQFF. The DNA for the CDR3 is TGTGCCAGCTCACCACAACTAGCGGGAGTAGGCAATGAGCAGTTCTTC.

The gene calls are TRBV2 and TRBJ2-1; 10 nucleotides align to TRBD2. This CDR3 comprises 15 residues. CDR1 is SNHLY and CDR2 is FYNNEI in the germline V gene. Trimming at V came to 4 bases and at J to 10 bases, leaving 10 bases not matched to a gene. The CDR3 sequence: CASSGSSGSLGEQFF. CDR3 DNA sequence: TGTGCCAGCAGTGGGTCTAGCGGGAGCCTAGGGGAGCAGTTCTTC.

This clone was counted between two and nine times. V and J are TRBV19 and TRBJ1-1, with D possibly matching TRBD1 (5 bases). The germline CDR1 and CDR2 sequences are LNHDA and SQIVND (reference sequence). Trimming removed 3 bases from V and 0 bases from J, with 8 bases in between. The CDR3 consists of 14 residues. Here the CDR3 reads CASSIPGLNTEAFF. DNA of the CDR3: TGTGCCAGTAGTATCCCAGGGTTGAACACTGAAGCTTTCTTT.

The chain carries TRBV5-1 and TRBJ2-7; 8 bases match TRBD1. The J segment lost 2 bases and the V segment lost 2 bases, leaving 6 bases of the junction unmatched. CDR1 and CDR2 (germline): SGHRS, YFSETQ. This CDR3 comprises 15 residues. This CDR3 is CASSFGQGRTYEQYF. The CDR3 DNA is TGCGCCAGCAGCTTTGGACAGGGAAGGACCTACGAGCAGTACTTC.

This chain uses TRBV10-1 with TRBJ2-2; possibly TRBD2 for D (7 bases). The CDR3 contains 14 residues. Germline CDR1 and CDR2: WNHNN and SYGVQD (reference sequence). Trimming pared 9 bases from V and 5 bases from J, leaving 16 bases between. This CDR3 reads CASLWGGQTGELFF. In nucleotides, the CDR3 is TGCGCCAGTCTATGGGGGGGCCAGACCGGGGAGCTGTTTTTT.

V and J are TRBV6-5 and TRBJ1-2; TRBD1 aligns across 8 bases. The CDR3 length is 15 residues. Trimming cost V 5 bases and J 2 bases; bases outside gene matches: 7. CDR1 and CDR2 (germline): MNHEY, SVGAGI. The CDR3 loop reads CASSHRDRLNYGYTF. For the CDR3, the DNA is TGTGCCAGCAGTCACCGGGACAGGCTGAACTATGGCTACACCTTC.

The chain uses TRBV18 and TRBJ2-3, with a tentative D call TRBD2 (7 bases). Trimming took 3 bases from V and 2 from J, leaving 9 bases between them. Germline V gene data show CDR1 as KGHSH and CDR2 as LQKENI. The CDR3 length is 14 residues. The CDR3 bases are TGTGCCAGCTCACCGGCGGGGGCCACAGATACGCAGTATTTT. The encoded protein is CASSPAGATDTQYF. The full variable domain, its missing parts supplied by reference TRBV18 and TRBJ2-3, is NAGVMQNPRHLVRRRGQEARLRCSPMKGHSHVYWYRQLPEEGLKFMVYLQKENIIDESGMPKERFSAEFPKEGPSILRIQQVVRGDSAAYFCASSPAGATDTQYFGPGTRLTVL.

V gene TRBV6-6 combines with J gene TRBJ2-1; the D gene is possibly TRBD2 (6 bases). Germline V CDR1 and CDR2: MNHNY, SVGAGI (reference sequence). The CDR3 extends over 15 amino acids. Trimming shortened V by 6 bases and J by 0 bases, and 12 bases separated the two germline ends. As DNA, the CDR3 is TGTGCCAGCAGGGAGGGAGGTTACTCCTACAATGAGCAGTTCTTC. Translation: CASREGGYSYNEQFF.

V usage is TRBV29-1 and J usage is TRBJ1-1, with 9 bases fitting TRBD1. V lost 6 bases and J lost 0; bases outside the gene matches: 5. This CDR3 spans 14 amino acids. Germline values: CDR1 SQVTM, CDR2 ANQGSEA. The CDR3 spells CSVRQGDMNTEAFF. In nucleotides, the CDR3 is TGCAGCGTCCGACAGGGGGATATGAACACTGAAGCTTTCTTT.

The chain joins TRBV18 to TRBJ2-7; 7 bases match TRBD1. Germline CDR1 KGHSH, CDR2 LQKENI. The ends lost 3 bases at V and 1 base at J; junction bases unmatched: 3. CDR3 size: 14 residues. The CDR3 nucleotides are TGTGCCAGCTCACCGGGACAGATTTCCTACGAGCAGTACTTC. Amino acids: CASSPGQISYEQYF.

The chain combines TRBV10-2 with TRBJ2-7; D is unresolved. Germline assignment: CDR1 WSHSY and CDR2 SAAADI. With 3 bases removed from V and 1 base from J, the gap between germline ends came to 10 bases. CDR3 size: 14 residues. The CDR3 loop reads CASSENSASYEQYF. The DNA of the CDR3 is TGCGCCAGCAGTGAAAACAGTGCATCCTACGAGCAGTACTTC.

The chain combines TRBV30 with TRBJ2-2, with D tentatively TRBD1 (6 bases). The CDR3 loop spans 13 amino acids. V lost 4 bases and J 6 bases, leaving 12 bases between the germline ends. From germline, CDR1 is GTSNPN and CDR2 SVGIG (reference sequence). This CDR3 is CAWTWQGSGELFF. In DNA, the CDR3 is TGTGCCTGGACATGGCAGGGGTCCGGGGAGCTGTTTTTT.

The chain uses TRBV27 and TRBJ1-1; the D gene is possibly TRBD1 (5 bases). The CDR3 is 15 amino acids. Germline CDR1 MNHEY, CDR2 SMNVEV (reference sequence). The V gene lost 2 bases and the J gene lost 3 bases, with 13 bases spanning the gap. The CDR3 here is CASSLGWQGHTEAFF. The CDR3 DNA follows: TGTGCCAGCAGTTTAGGGTGGCAGGGTCACACTGAAGCTTTCTTT.

This chain connects TRBV27 to TRBJ2-2; no clear D gene. This CDR3 contains 18 residues. Per germline, CDR1 MNHEY and CDR2 SMNVEV (reference sequence). Trimming left V 3 bases short and J 0 bases short, with 17 bases between. CDR3 protein: CASSLSPSSIANTGELFF. In DNA form, the CDR3 reads TGTGCCAGCAGTTTGAGTCCCTCTTCAATCGCGAACACCGGGGAGCTGTTTTTT.

The rearrangement uses TRBV5-5 and TRBJ2-7; tentatively, D is TRBD2 (5 bases). V was pared by 4 bases and J by 1 base, with 12 bases between. The CDR3 is made up of 14 amino acids. Germline V gene sequence: CDR1 SGHKS, CDR2 YYEKEE (reference sequence). CDR3 sequence (DNA): TGTGCCAGCAGCCCCGACGGGGAATCCTACGAGCAGTACTTC. Its translation is CASSPDGESYEQYF.

The J gene is TRBJ2-2, the V gene TRBV19; D might be TRBD1 (6 bases). Germline values: CDR1 LNHDA, CDR2 SQIVND (reference sequence). The CDR3 runs to 16 residues. V was clipped by 5 bases and J by 0 bases, with 13 bases between them. In DNA form, the CDR3 reads TGTGCCAGTAGTCCACGGACAGTCGCGAACACCGGGGAGCTGTTTTTT. This translates into CASSPRTVANTGELFF.

This chain connects TRBV5-8 to TRBJ2-2, with unresolved D. The CDR3 is made up of 15 amino acids. Germline CDR1 reads SGHTS; CDR2 reads YDEGEE. The V end lost 6 bases, the J end lost 3 bases, and 15 bases lay between the germline ends. CDR3 in amino acids: CASTPRSSYTGELFF. The CDR3 DNA sequence: TGTGCCAGCACCCCCCGCAGTTCGTACACCGGGGAGCTGTTTTTT.

The genes are TRBV28 and TRBJ2-5, with D unclear. Germline CDR1 MDHEN, CDR2 SYDVKM. Trimming left V 5 bases short and J 0 bases short, with 13 bases between. The CDR3 totals 15 residues. CDR3 sequence reads: CASSLRATHQETQYF. In DNA form, the CDR3 reads TGTGCCAGCAGTCTCCGAGCTACCCACCAAGAGACCCAGTACTTC.

The chain combines TRBV25-1 with TRBJ1-3, with 9 bases identical to TRBD1. Per germline, CDR1 MGHDK and CDR2 SYGVNS. The J segment lost 3 bases and the V segment lost 5 bases, leaving 8 bases of the junction unmatched. CDR3 size: 16 residues. The CDR3 sequence is CASSLGTGSSGNTIYF. The CDR3 DNA sequence: TGTGCCAGCAGTCTCGGGACAGGGAGTAGTGGAAACACCATATATTTT.

The chain has TRBV19 and TRBJ2-7, with 9 bases aligning to TRBD1. This CDR3 has 15 residues. The V segment lost 3 bases and the J segment 3 bases; nucleotides outside the gene matches: 6. CDR1 is LNHDA, CDR2 SQIVND, per germline (reference sequence). The CDR3 nucleotides read TGTGCCAGTAGTATCTGGACAGGGGAATACTACGAGCAGTACTTC. This sequence encodes CASSIWTGEYYEQYF.

The rearrangement joins TRBV6-5 to TRBJ1-1, with unresolved D. Germline V CDR1 and CDR2: MNHEY, SVGAGI. CDR3 length: 14 amino acids. V lost 2 bases and J lost 11, with 18 bases in between. In nucleotides, the CDR3 is TGTGCCAGCAGTTACGAAGGACCCCGGGGAGCGGCTTTCTTT. Protein product: CASSYEGPRGAAFF.

DNA of the CDR3: TGCAGCGTTGAGGGGGGGTTCGGCTCCGATACGCAGTATTTT. Translation: CSVEGGFGSDTQYF. The chain employs TRBV29-1 and TRBJ2-3, with TRBD2 matching over 7 bases. The V and J ends lost 3 bases and 6 bases, in that order; junction bases with no gene match: 9. The CDR3 has 14 amino acids. In germline, CDR1 is SQVTM, CDR2 ANQGSEA.

The V gene is TRBV7-9, the J gene TRBJ2-7, with 11 bases identical to TRBD2. V was pared by 5 bases and J by 3 bases, with 6 bases of the junction left unmatched. Germline CDR1 is SEHNR and CDR2 is FQNEAQ (reference sequence). The CDR3 is made up of 15 amino acids. The CDR3 sequence is CASSQAGTSGYEQYF. As DNA, the CDR3 is TGTGCCAGCAGCCAGGCCGGGACTAGCGGCTACGAGCAGTACTTC.

The chain uses TRBV27 and TRBJ1-4; no clear D gene. The germline V gene encodes CDR1 MNHEY and CDR2 SMNVEV (reference sequence). The CDR3 is made up of 13 amino acids. Trimming took off 2 bases at V and 6 bases at J, with 7 bases between the two ends. DNA of the CDR3: TGTGCCAGCAGTTTAAGCCGCTATGAAAAACTGTTTTTT. Translated, it gives CASSLSRYEKLFF.

The J gene is TRBJ2-7, the V gene TRBV4-3; D is possibly TRBD1 (6 bases). Between the trimmed V and J ends, which lost 3 bases and 6 bases, there was a span of 15 bases. Per the germline V gene, CDR1 is LGHNA and CDR2 is YSLEER. The CDR3 loop spans 14 amino acids. As DNA, the CDR3 is TGCGCCAGCAGCCAGGGGGCTAGATCGGGCGAGCAGTACTTC. It is translated as CASSQGARSGEQYF.

V is TRBV21-1 and J is TRBJ2-6; TRBD1 was called by the table and not checked on the DNA. TRBV21-1 is a pseudogene segment. CDR3 length: 17 amino acids. CDR3 protein: CASSKAFRSSGANVLTF. The DNA for the CDR3 is TGTGCCAGCAGCAAAGCGTTCAGATCCTCTGGGGCCAACGTCCTGACTTTC.

This clone occurred a few times. The gene calls are TRBV7-9 and TRBJ2-1, with 9 bases identical to TRBD2. The J segment lost 6 bases and the V segment lost 4 bases, leaving 13 bases of the junction unmatched. Germline V gene sequence: CDR1 SEHNR, CDR2 FQNEAQ (reference sequence). CDR3 length: 17 residues. Written as DNA, the CDR3 is TGTGCCAGCAGCTCACTAACCGGGACTAGCAAGAGCAATGAGCAGTTCTTC. It specifies CASSSLTGTSKSNEQFF.

This chain joins TRBV5-6 and TRBJ2-7, with 7 positions matching TRBD1. With V trimmed by 0 bases and J by 5 bases, 11 bases remained unmatched. The CDR3 is 16 amino acids. CDR1 and CDR2 from the germline V gene are SGHDT and YYEEEE. The CDR3 is CASSLGAGQGDHEQYF. CDR3 DNA sequence: TGTGCCAGCAGCTTGGGAGCTGGGCAGGGGGACCACGAGCAGTACTTC.